This T cell receptor beta chain was sequenced in a study of radiotherapy plus CTLA-4 blockade in lung cancer. This clone was counted only a few times. Sequenced by immunoSEQ multiplex PCR; TCRdb stores in-frame clones only, minus some. The data hold over 95,000 clones, with 65% to 80% observed a single time. This sequence originates from a human donor with non-small cell lung cancer who had a partial response to radiotherapy plus ipilimumab. Some clones in this sample may be carry-over from other donors' samples. This material consisted of peripheral blood, taken from a patient treated with radiotherapy plus ipilimumab.

CDR3 residues: CASRQLAGAREQYF. CDR3 DNA: TGTGCCAGCAGGCAACTAGCGGGAGCCCGCGAGCAGTACTTC. The gene calls are TRBV28 and TRBJ2-7; 11 nucleotides line up with TRBD2. CDR1 and CDR2 (germline): MDHEN, SYDVKM. V trimming: 6 bases; J trimming: 6 bases; junction bases outside the gene matches: 7. The CDR3 is 14 residues long.